This T cell receptor beta chain comes out of a study of graft-versus-host responses after intestinal transplantation. Whole-study context: Recipients across the board were started on anti-thymocyte globulin induction, then kept on tacrolimus and steroids for two to four years. Study-level findings and limits: Recipient marrow held GvH clones, some first seen in ileum or blood.

Measured with immunoSEQ multiplex PCR; TCRdb has only the in-frame clones, and not every one. Of 20,000 to 25,000 clones listed, roughly 33% are singletons. CDR1 SGHRS and CDR2 YFSETQ come from the germline V gene. Trimming removed 4 bases from V and 5 bases from J; junction bases left unmatched: 7. CDR3 length equals 14 residues. Investigators plated approximately 200,000 CFSE-labeled responder cells together with approximately 200,000 irradiated stimulator cells labeled with violet dye. This clone is termed medium-sized. The receptor was derived from a human patient who received an intestinal transplant. This chain connects TRBV5-1 to TRBJ2-7; 9 nucleotides agree with TRBD1. The sample here was alloreactive CD8+ T cells from a mixed lymphocyte reaction culture, taken before intestinal transplant. Subset indicated: CFSE-low proliferating T cells sorted from approximately six-day pre-transplant mixed lymphocyte reaction (GvH or HvG direction). This CDR3 reads CASSTGTGYDEQYF. The DNA of the CDR3 is TGCGCCAGCAGCACCGGGACAGGGTACGACGAGCAGTACTTC. The full variable domain, in which reference TRBV5-1 and TRBJ2-7 provide the parts outside the CDR3, is KAGVTQTPRYLIKTRGQQVTLSCSPISGHRSVSWYQQTPGQGLQFLFEYFSETQRNKGNFPGRFSGRQFSNSRSEMNVSTLELGDSALYLCASSTGTGYDEQYFGPGTRLTVT.